Listed below are T cell receptor beta chains from one sample, sequenced in a study of cytomegalovirus exposure and HLA in healthy donors. Here immunoSEQ multiplex PCR was the method, and the copy in TCRdb shows in-frame clones only, minus some. The sample shows 150,000 to 180,000 clones, approximately 79% of them seen only once. The sample consisted of PBMCs. The receptors come from a woman aged 45-65 years in good health and CMV-seropositive. The CDR3 runs from the conserved cysteine through the conserved F or W.

j_gene: TRBJ1-1
v_gene: TRBV9
CDR3aa: CASSPGWVSTEAFF

j_gene: TRBJ2-3
v_gene: TRBV9
CDR3aa: CASSVEGTSGGANTQYF

j_gene: TRBJ1-5
v_gene: TRBV15
CDR3aa: CATSKGQYSNQPQHF

j_gene: TRBJ1-4
v_gene: TRBV7-7
CDR3aa: CASSLGRQGASLGCCEKLFF

j_gene: TRBJ2-7
v_gene: TRBV7-2
CDR3aa: CASSQGQGTFDEQYF

j_gene: TRBJ2-4
v_gene: TRBV6-5
CDR3aa: CASSYRGTAKNIQYF

j_gene: TRBJ1-5
v_gene: TRBV5-8
CDR3aa: CASSPQWPQHF

j_gene: TRBJ2-1
v_gene: TRBV6-5
CDR3aa: CASGGRPNEQFF

j_gene: TRBJ1-6
v_gene: TRBV27
CDR3aa: CASRPGGGGNSPLHF

j_gene: TRBJ1-1
v_gene: TRBV28
CDR3aa: CASVKGELDTEAFF

j_gene: TRBJ2-3
v_gene: TRBV7-2
CDR3aa: CASSLDTGGTDTQYF

j_gene: TRBJ1-1
v_gene: TRBV10-3
CDR3aa: CAISESGGQAFF

j_gene: TRBJ1-2
v_gene: TRBV25-1
CDR3aa: CASSDGGTYTF

j_gene: TRBJ2-1
v_gene: TRBV6-5
CDR3aa: CASSGQGLNNEQFF

j_gene: TRBJ2-3
v_gene: TRBV27
CDR3aa: CASSSILAGGADTQYF

j_gene: TRBJ1-1
v_gene: TRBV27
CDR3aa: CASSLWAGGGSEAFF

j_gene: TRBJ2-1
v_gene: TRBV7-9
CDR3aa: CASTGRGYNEQFF

j_gene: TRBJ1-4
v_gene: TRBV5-1
CDR3aa: CASSLPTQANEKLFF

j_gene: TRBJ2-1
v_gene: TRBV5-1
CDR3aa: CASSFRTGLGNEQFF

j_gene: TRBJ1-1
v_gene: TRBV2
CDR3aa: CASSRGRYGTEAFF

j_gene: TRBJ2-7
v_gene: TRBV7-9
CDR3aa: CASSDPDYSYEQYF

j_gene: TRBJ1-2
v_gene: TRBV27
CDR3aa: CASRRDRQGPYGYTF

j_gene: TRBJ2-3
v_gene: TRBV7-9
CDR3aa: CASSQLSTDTQYF

j_gene: TRBJ1-1
v_gene: TRBV7-6
CDR3aa: CASSSTASSEAFF

j_gene: TRBJ2-2
v_gene: TRBV5-1
CDR3aa: CASSTGQGNTGELFF

j_gene: TRBJ1-1
v_gene: TRBV5-1
CDR3aa: CASSLELNTEAFF

j_gene: TRBJ2-7
v_gene: TRBV6-5
CDR3aa: CASRTGTGGNWQYF

j_gene: TRBJ2-2
v_gene: TRBV9
CDR3aa: CASSVPSGGDTGELFF

j_gene: TRBJ2-7
v_gene: TRBV6-1
CDR3aa: CASSDRGDYEQYF

j_gene: TRBJ1-3
v_gene: TRBV4-3
CDR3aa: CASSQDRPGRAGNTIYF

j_gene: TRBJ1-3
v_gene: TRBV6-6
CDR3aa: CASRPTSTVGNTIYF

j_gene: TRBJ2-7
v_gene: TRBV2
CDR3aa: CASSGVSYEQYF

j_gene: TRBJ1-5
v_gene: TRBV27
CDR3aa: CASSLSMMAYQPQHF

j_gene: TRBJ2-1
v_gene: TRBV5-1
CDR3aa: CASSLGDLWGDEQFF

j_gene: TRBJ2-7
v_gene: TRBV6-1
CDR3aa: CASRAGTGGSYEQYF

j_gene: TRBJ2-6
v_gene: TRBV9
CDR3aa: CASSVPGQPTGANVLTF

j_gene: TRBJ1-6
v_gene: TRBV6-6
CDR3aa: CASSATGLNSPLHF

j_gene: TRBJ2-7
v_gene: TRBV5-4
CDR3aa: CASSSLGGQGYEQYF

j_gene: TRBJ2-3
v_gene: TRBV4-3
CDR3aa: CASSQDGASGGDTQYF

j_gene: TRBJ2-7
v_gene: TRBV27
CDR3aa: CASSMGQGISYEQYF

j_gene: TRBJ2-3
v_gene: TRBV5-4
CDR3aa: CASSLRQVSTDTQYF

j_gene: TRBJ2-7
v_gene: TRBV13
CDR3aa: CASSLRQQDYEQYF

j_gene: TRBJ1-2
v_gene: TRBV10-3
CDR3aa: CAISGRQDNYGYTF

j_gene: TRBJ2-3
v_gene: TRBV5-1
CDR3aa: CASSLAEAGINTDTQYF